A single sample is the source of the 20 T cell receptor beta chains below, sequenced in a study of T cell changes during pregnancy in multiple sclerosis. TCRdb's copy holds only in-frame clones and misses some; the assay was immunoSEQ multiplex PCR. The sample has more than 75,000 clones, around 93% seen once. The material was peripheral blood, obtained in the first trimester of pregnancy. These receptors all stem from a female donor with multiple sclerosis, enrolled in a pregnancy study.

The rearrangement links TRBV9 to TRBJ1-2; no clear D. The germline gives CDR1 SGDLS, CDR2 YYNGEE. Trimming stripped 4 bases from V and 8 bases from J, with 12 bases between. This CDR3 is 12 amino acids long. The CDR3 sequence is CASSYHSGGYTF. CDR3 nucleotide sequence: TGTGCCAGCAGCTACCATTCGGGGGGCTACACCTTC.

The chain joins TRBV6-6 to TRBJ1-1; D possibly corresponds to TRBD1 (5 bases). Trimming shortened V by 4 bases and J by 1 base, and 13 bases separated the two germline ends. CDR1 MNHNY and CDR2 SVGAGI come from the germline V gene (reference sequence). The CDR3 extends over 15 amino acids. CDR3 DNA sequence: TGTGCCAGCAGTTTGGGGCGAAGGGGGAACACTGAAGCTTTCTTT. It yields the protein CASSLGRRGNTEAFF.

The rearrangement joins TRBV29-1 to TRBJ2-1; TRBD1 might be the D (5 bases). Germline CDR1 is SQVTM and CDR2 is ANQGSEA. V shed 4 bases and J shed 9 bases, with 13 bases lying between them. The CDR3 loop spans 12 amino acids. CDR3 residues: CSVGGSALEQFF. The CDR3 region has the DNA TGCAGCGTTGGGGGCAGTGCCCTTGAGCAGTTCTTC.

The chain recombines TRBV15 with TRBJ1-6; D unresolved. In germline, CDR1 is LNHNV, CDR2 YYDKDF (reference sequence). The CDR3 loop spans 18 amino acids. V shed 0 bases and J shed 0 bases, with 12 bases lying between them. The CDR3 DNA reads as TGTGCCACCAGCAGAGATGGGCAGGCGAGCTCCTATAATTCACCCCTCCACTTT. It yields the protein CATSRDGQASSYNSPLHF.

The chain combines TRBV4-3 with TRBJ2-7; 10 nucleotides agree with TRBD1. V lost 4 bases to trimming and J lost 4 bases; unmatched junction nucleotides: 1. Germline V CDR1 and CDR2: LGHNA, YSLEER. The CDR3 sequence is 13 residues long. DNA for the CDR3: TGCGCCAGCAGCCGGGGACAGGGGTACGAGCAGTACTTC. Translating gives CASSRGQGYEQYF.

The V gene is TRBV10-1, the J gene TRBJ2-3, with 13 bases matching TRBD2. The germline gives CDR1 WNHNN, CDR2 SYGVQD (reference sequence). Germline trimming cut 4 bases from V and 2 bases from J; bases unmatched to any gene: 3. The CDR3 is 16 amino acids. The CDR3 bases are TGCGCCAGCAGTGTTGGGACTAGCGGGACCACAGATACGCAGTATTTT. It codes for CASSVGTSGTTDTQYF.

This chain connects TRBV9 to TRBJ1-5, with unresolved D. Trimming pared 3 bases from V and 4 bases from J, leaving 14 bases between. Germline V gene sequence: CDR1 SGDLS, CDR2 YYNGEE. The CDR3 spans 15 residues. CDR3 in DNA: TGTGCCAGCAGCGCAACCAGGCAAACTAATCAGCCCCAGCATTTT. Protein: CASSATRQTNQPQHF.

The V gene is TRBV5-1, the J gene TRBJ1-4; D gene unclear. The CDR3 totals 15 residues. V lost 0 bases and J 5 bases, leaving 11 bases between the germline ends. The germline V gene encodes CDR1 SGHRS and CDR2 YFSETQ. The CDR3 nucleotides read TGCGCCAGCAGCTTGGCCACAAGTTTCAATGAAAAACTGTTTTTT. Translating it yields CASSLATSFNEKLFF. The full variable domain, completed using reference TRBV5-1 and TRBJ1-4, is KAGVTQTPRYLIKTRGQQVTLSCSPISGHRSVSWYQQTPGQGLQFLFEYFSETQRNKGNFPGRFSGRQFSNSRSEMNVSTLELGDSALYLCASSLATSFNEKLFFGSGTQLSVL.

J is TRBJ2-7 and V is TRBV5-1, with TRBD1 matching 10 bases. Germline V gene sequence: CDR1 SGHRS, CDR2 YFSETQ. This CDR3 region has 14 residues. V lost 6 bases to trimming and J lost 5 bases; unmatched junction nucleotides: 8. In nucleotides, the CDR3 is TGCGCCAGCACCGAGACAGGGGGCATCCACGAGCAGTACTTC. Protein product: CASTETGGIHEQYF.

V is TRBV11-2 and J is TRBJ2-1; maybe TRBD1 (5 bases). Trimming left V 3 bases short and J 3 bases short, with 9 bases between. Germline V gene data show CDR1 as SGHAT and CDR2 as FQNNGV. The CDR3 covers 14 residues. The CDR3 DNA is TGTGCCAGCAGCTTCTTACAGGTCTACAATGAGCAGTTCTTC. Encoded protein: CASSFLQVYNEQFF.

The CDR3: CASSQGPPGTSGSYEQYF. The DNA of the CDR3 is TGTGCCAGCAGCCAGGGACCCCCCGGGACTAGCGGTTCCTACGAGCAGTACTTC. The rearrangement uses TRBV4-2 and TRBJ2-7; 11 nucleotides line up with TRBD2. J gave up 1 base and V 3 bases, and 11 bases lay outside the gene matches. CDR1 and CDR2 from the germline V gene are LGHNA and YNFKEQ. The CDR3 runs to 18 residues.

The gene calls are TRBV7-2 and TRBJ2-3; 9 nucleotides line up with TRBD2. V was pared by 5 bases and J by 4 bases, with 10 bases of the junction left unmatched. The germline CDR1 and CDR2 sequences are SGHTA and FQGNSA. This CDR3 comprises 16 residues. CDR3 DNA sequence: TGTGCCAGCAGCCTTCTCTTTAGCGGGAGTGCAGATACGCAGTATTTT. Translated: CASSLLFSGSADTQYF.

The CDR3: CASRDSGGANTQYF. The CDR3 coding sequence is TGTGCCAGCAGAGATAGCGGGGGGGCCAATACGCAGTATTTT. The chain links TRBV6-5 to TRBJ2-3, with 11 bases identical to TRBD2. The trim removed 6 bases at V and 7 bases at J, leaving 6 bases unmatched. Looked up from germline, CDR1 is MNHEY and CDR2 is SVGAGI. CDR3 length: 14 amino acids.

The chain joins TRBV7-2 to TRBJ1-1; D is uncertain. CDR3 length equals 15 residues. CDR1 and CDR2 (germline): SGHTA, FQGNSA. V was clipped by 0 bases and J by 4 bases, with 12 bases between them. For the CDR3, the DNA is TGTGCCAGCAGCTTAGCTGGAGGGAAACGCACTGAAGCTTTCTTT. The encoded protein is CASSLAGGKRTEAFF.

The chain links TRBV2 to TRBJ2-7; TRBD2 aligns across 8 bases. Germline assignment: CDR1 SNHLY and CDR2 FYNNEI. The CDR3 has 12 residues. With V trimmed by 7 bases and J by 4 bases, 3 bases remained unmatched. The CDR3 region is CASTGGRYEQYF. Written as DNA, the CDR3 is TGTGCCAGCACCGGCGGGAGGTACGAGCAGTACTTC.

The V call is TRBV6-1, the J call TRBJ1-2; D remains unclear. The CDR3 extends over 13 amino acids. Trimming left V 1 base short and J 4 bases short, with 7 bases between. CDR1 is MNHNS, CDR2 SASEGT, per germline. The CDR3 loop is CASSEEPTYGYTF. As DNA, the CDR3 is TGTGCCAGCAGTGAAGAGCCAACCTATGGCTACACCTTC.

V and J are TRBV7-7 and TRBJ2-2; D call uncertain. The CDR3 sequence is 14 residues long. Germline CDR1 and CDR2: SSHAT and FNYEAQ (reference sequence). The V end was cut by 3 bases, the J end by 5 bases, with 10 bases between. This CDR3 is CASSFRSGTGELFF. The CDR3 region has the DNA TGTGCCAGCAGCTTCAGATCAGGAACCGGGGAGCTGTTTTTT.

This rearrangement joins TRBV11-2 to TRBJ2-7; a weak D match, TRBD2 (5 bases). This CDR3 is 15 amino acids long. Germline loops: CDR1 SGHAT, CDR2 FQNNGV. V lost 0 bases and J 2 bases, leaving 11 bases between the germline ends. CDR3 nucleotide sequence: TGTGCCAGCAGCTTAGAGCGAGGGAACCCCTACGAGCAGTACTTC. It codes for CASSLERGNPYEQYF.

This sequence joins TRBV5-1 and TRBJ2-5; 7 bases align to TRBD2. V trimming: 0 bases; J trimming: 5 bases; junction bases outside the gene matches: 10. Germline assignment: CDR1 SGHRS and CDR2 YFSETQ. This CDR3 spans 16 amino acids. DNA for the CDR3: TGCGCCAGCAGCTTGGTGGGACTACGCATGCAGGAGACCCAGTACTTC. It is translated as CASSLVGLRMQETQYF.

The chain carries TRBV14 and TRBJ2-7; a possible D gene is TRBD1 (5 bases). Per germline, CDR1 SGHDN and CDR2 FVKESK. CDR3 length equals 13 residues. CDR3 nucleotide sequence: TGTGCATCCTCGGCAGGGCCAAGGAACGAGCAGTACTTC. Translated: CASSAGPRNEQYF. Using reference TRBV14 and TRBJ2-7 for the parts outside the CDR3, the full variable domain is EAGVTQFPSHSVIEKGQTVTLRCDPISGHDNLYWYRRVMGKEIKFLLHFVKESKQDESGMPNNRFLAERTGGTYSTLKVQPAELEDSGVYFCASSAGPRNEQYFGPGTRLTVT.